This T cell receptor beta chain is from a study of blood T cell repertoires in COVID-19. Overall study context: T cells, B-cell-depleted T cells, or PBMCs provided the cDNA or gDNA that served as material.

The germline V and J ends were trimmed by 5 bases and 1 base, with 16 bases remaining between them. The CDR3 length is 16 residues. Germline loops: CDR1 SGHVS, CDR2 FNYEAQ. Assay: immunoSEQ multiplex PCR; the TCRdb copy retains only in-frame clones and omits some. The table records fewer than 400,000 clones, about 83% of them present only once. The sequencing sample was made of peripheral blood. The clonotype was recovered from a young man with active or convalescent COVID-19. V is TRBV7-6 and J is TRBJ2-3, with D perhaps matching TRBD1 (5 bases). CDR3 sequence reads: CASSTYTGGGTDTQYF. CDR3 coding DNA: TGTGCCAGCAGCACCTACACAGGTGGTGGCACAGATACGCAGTATTTT.